The next 23 T cell receptor beta chains were all read from a single sample in a study of cytomegalovirus exposure and HLA in healthy donors. Using immunoSEQ multiplex PCR, the repertoire was profiled, and TCRdb retains in-frame clones only, with some absent. The sample gives 45,000 to 60,000 clones, 85% to 95% of which show up once; 4.5% to 6% is in the top ten. The specimen sequenced was PBMCs. These receptors were taken from a young woman in good health and CMV-seronegative.

The chain is built from TRBV7-2 and TRBJ2-3; the match to TRBD2 covers 10 bases. This CDR3 has 17 amino acids. The germline CDR1 and CDR2 sequences are SGHTA and FQGNSA. The junction had 16 bases not matched to a gene; V was cut back by 5 bases and J by 8 bases. The CDR3 region has the DNA TGTGCCAGCAGCCCCCGCGAGCGGGGGGGCCGAGGGGGTACGCAGTATTTT. Its translation is CASSPRERGGRGGTQYF.

The chain is built from TRBV19 and TRBJ1-1; TRBD1 is a possible D gene (5 bases). The CDR3 has 13 amino acids. The V end was cut by 7 bases, the J end by 0 bases, with 9 bases between. CDR1 and CDR2 from the germline V gene are LNHDA and SQIVND (reference sequence). The DNA of the CDR3 is TGTGCCAGTAACTACAGGTTGAACACTGAAGCTTTCTTT. Amino acids: CASNYRLNTEAFF.

This chain connects TRBV11-3 to TRBJ2-1; 16 bases fit TRBD2. The V segment lost 3 bases and the J segment 10 bases; nucleotides outside the gene matches: 6. The CDR3 is made up of 16 amino acids. Per the germline V gene, CDR1 is SGHNT and CDR2 is YENEEA. CDR3 in DNA: TGTGCCAGCAGCTTCAGACCGGGACTAGCGGGAGGGGAGCAGTTCTTC. Translated: CASSFRPGLAGGEQFF.

CDR3 DNA: TGTGCCAGCAGTCTTTCGACTAGATGGGCAGATACGCAGTATTTT. Its protein is CASSLSTRWADTQYF. The chain combines TRBV27 with TRBJ2-3; D is possibly TRBD2 (6 bases). The CDR3 is 15 amino acids. CDR1 and CDR2 from the germline V gene are MNHEY and SMNVEV (reference sequence). V was cut by 5 bases and J by 4 bases, with 16 bases left in between.

The CDR3 sequence: CASGPPGQGPYEQYV. The CDR3 coding sequence is TGTGCTAGTGGCCCCCCGGGACAGGGGCCCTACGAGCAGTACGTC. The V and J genes are TRBV12-5 and TRBJ2-7; 10 bases map to TRBD1. Losses at the gene ends were 6 bases for V and 2 bases for J; bases not matched to a gene: 7. CDR1 is LGHNT, CDR2 FRNRAP, per germline. This CDR3 has 15 amino acids.

This chain joins TRBV6-1 and TRBJ1-5; D is ambiguous. Germline lookup yields CDR1 MNHNS and CDR2 SASEGT. With 10 bases removed from V and 9 bases from J, the gap between germline ends came to 22 bases. The CDR3 is 14 residues long. The CDR3 region has the DNA TGTGCCACCAAATCTGAACAGCCCGTCTTGCCCCAGCATTTT. Translating gives CATKSEQPVLPQHF.

The chain joins TRBV11-3 to TRBJ2-1, with 9 bases identical to TRBD1. This CDR3 comprises 15 residues. Trimming removed 5 bases from V and 4 bases from J; junction bases left unmatched: 6. CDR1 is SGHNT, CDR2 YENEEA, per germline. CDR3 nucleotides: TGTGCCAGCAGCCCTACCGGGACAGGGTACAATGAGCAGTTCTTC. Its translation: CASSPTGTGYNEQFF.

This chain joins TRBV19 and TRBJ1-3, with D maybe TRBD1 (6 bases). This CDR3 spans 17 amino acids. V was pared by 6 bases and J by 0 bases, with 18 bases between. Germline V gene sequence: CDR1 LNHDA, CDR2 SQIVND (reference sequence). The CDR3 is CASRSLTTGYSGNTIYF. In DNA form, the CDR3 reads TGTGCCAGTAGATCCCTTACGACAGGCTACTCTGGAAACACCATATATTTT.

The chain combines TRBV7-9 with TRBJ1-5, with D unresolved. The CDR3 loop spans 14 amino acids. V lost 4 bases to trimming and J lost 2 bases, with 9 bases between them. In germline, CDR1 is SEHNR, CDR2 FQNEAQ (reference sequence). The CDR3 region is CASSSDGGNQPQHF. CDR3 coding DNA: TGTGCCAGCAGCTCCGACGGAGGCAATCAGCCCCAGCATTTT.

The J gene is TRBJ1-5, the V gene TRBV7-8; 9 positions match TRBD1. Germline values: CDR1 SGHVS, CDR2 FQNEAQ. J gave up 4 bases and V 1 base, and 2 bases lay outside the gene matches. The CDR3 is made up of 15 amino acids. CDR3 residues: CASSLGTGVNQPQHF. As DNA, the CDR3 is TGTGCCAGCAGCTTAGGGACAGGGGTTAATCAGCCCCAGCATTTT.

V is TRBV29-1 and J is TRBJ2-1, with 7 bases matching TRBD2. The junction had 11 bases not matched to a gene; V was cut back by 1 base and J by 2 bases. Germline V gene lookup returns CDR1 SQVTM and CDR2 ANQGSEA. The length of the CDR3 is 17 residues. The CDR3 loop reads CSVEVRPGGSTYNEQFF. CDR3 coding DNA: TGCAGCGTTGAAGTCCGCCCTGGCGGGAGCACCTACAATGAGCAGTTCTTC.

This clone was picked up a small number of times. The chain links TRBV6-4 to TRBJ2-1; perhaps TRBD2 as D (5 bases). V lost 6 bases and J lost 4, with 16 bases in between. The germline V gene has CDR1 MRHNA and CDR2 SNTAGT. This CDR3 has 15 amino acids. The CDR3 DNA reads TGTGCCAGCAGCAATGGAGGAGAGGATTACAATGAGCAGTTCTTC. Its protein product is CASSNGGEDYNEQFF.

The V call is TRBV5-1, the J call TRBJ2-3, with a tentative D call TRBD1 (6 bases). This CDR3 has 16 residues. Germline CDR1 is SGHRS and CDR2 is YFSETQ. Deletions cut 4 bases from V and 0 bases from J, with 15 bases between. CDR3 in amino acids: CASSIGQHPSTDTQYF. Written as DNA, the CDR3 is TGCGCCAGCAGCATCGGACAGCATCCCAGCACAGATACGCAGTATTTT.

This chain uses TRBV9 with TRBJ1-4; D possibly corresponds to TRBD1 (6 bases). Germline CDR1 is SGDLS and CDR2 is YYNGEE. The ends were cut back, 2 bases at V and 3 bases at J, with 11 bases in the middle. This CDR3 region has 15 residues. The CDR3 region is CASSVTGTSNEKLFF. In DNA, the CDR3 is TGTGCCAGCAGCGTCACGGGGACATCTAATGAAAAACTGTTTTTT.

In its sample, this clone was seen a few times. The chain carries TRBV7-2 and TRBJ1-2; D is undetermined. The CDR3 has 15 amino acids. Germline lookup yields CDR1 SGHTA and CDR2 FQGNSA. V shed 5 bases and J shed 0 bases, with 13 bases lying between them. DNA of the CDR3: TGTGCCAGCAGCCCCGTTGGGAGTCCTAACTATGGCTACACCTTC. It encodes CASSPVGSPNYGYTF.

V is TRBV29-1 and J is TRBJ2-5; 9 bases agree with TRBD2. The V segment lost 3 bases and the J segment 1 base; nucleotides outside the gene matches: 21. Per germline, CDR1 SQVTM and CDR2 ANQGSEA. CDR3 size: 20 residues. The CDR3 DNA follows: TGCAGCGTTGATAATAGGGTTGGGCCTAGCGGGGTTAATTCCCAAGAGACCCAGTACTTC. The encoded protein is CSVDNRVGPSGVNSQETQYF.

The chain has TRBV29-1 and TRBJ1-2; 7 positions agree with TRBD1. Germline assignment: CDR1 SQVTM and CDR2 ANQGSEA. The CDR3 totals 14 residues. Trimming cost V 4 bases and J 4 bases; bases outside gene matches: 9. In DNA, the CDR3 is TGCAGCGTTGGGGACAGTCGGGGGGGCTATGGCTACACCTTC. Protein: CSVGDSRGGYGYTF.

V gene TRBV5-1 combines with J gene TRBJ2-1, with 9 bases aligning to TRBD2. The CDR3 consists of 16 residues. Germline-derived CDR1 and CDR2 are SGHRS and YFSETQ. V was clipped by 5 bases and J by 5 bases; unmatched bases: 11. In DNA form, the CDR3 reads TGCGCCAGCAGTAGCGGGGGAGCGGGGCTACACAATGAGCAGTTCTTC. Translating gives CASSSGGAGLHNEQFF. Based on the CDR3 plus reference TRBV5-1 and TRBJ2-1, the full variable domain is KAGVTQTPRYLIKTRGQQVTLSCSPISGHRSVSWYQQTPGQGLQFLFEYFSETQRNKGNFPGRFSGRQFSNSRSEMNVSTLELGDSALYLCASSSGGAGLHNEQFFGPGTRLTVL.

V is TRBV10-1 and J is TRBJ2-3, with 13 positions matching TRBD2. J was trimmed by 4 bases and V by 8 bases; bases with no gene match: 15. CDR1 WNHNN and CDR2 SYGVQD come from the germline V gene (reference sequence). The CDR3 length is 18 residues. The DNA of the CDR3 is TGCGCCAGCCCTCTCGGGACTAGCGGGGATGTTCGGTCAGATACGCAGTATTTT. Translation: CASPLGTSGDVRSDTQYF.

The chain couples TRBV30 to TRBJ2-7; tentative D call: TRBD2 (5 bases). V shed 1 base and J shed 6 bases, with 16 bases lying between them. Germline V CDR1 and CDR2: GTSNPN, SVGIG (reference sequence). The CDR3 length is 14 residues. CDR3: CAWSASVGVAEQYV. The CDR3, as DNA: TGTGCCTGGAGTGCATCTGTCGGGGTGGCCGAGCAGTACGTC.

The chain couples TRBV11-3 to TRBJ1-1; a weak D match, TRBD1 (5 bases). Per germline, CDR1 SGHNT and CDR2 YENEEA. The CDR3 sequence is 14 residues long. V lost 5 bases and J 6 bases, leaving 16 bases between the germline ends. The CDR3 sequence: CASSPGRDVAEAFF. The CDR3 bases are TGTGCCAGCAGCCCCGGCAGGGATGTCGCTGAAGCTTTCTTT.

V usage is TRBV11-3 and J usage is TRBJ2-2; 8 bases agree with TRBD1. Germline V gives CDR1 SGHNT, CDR2 YENEEA. The V segment lost 5 bases and the J segment 1 base; nucleotides outside the gene matches: 12. CDR3 length equals 18 residues. The CDR3 DNA is TGTGCCAGCAGCCTCCAAGACAGGGGCGGGTTGAACACCGGGGAGCTGTTTTTT. This sequence encodes CASSLQDRGGLNTGELFF.

The V and J genes are TRBV15 and TRBJ2-2; possibly TRBD1 for D (6 bases). V gave up 5 bases and J gave up 5 bases, with 15 bases separating them. The CDR3 length is 15 residues. Germline V lookup: CDR1 LNHNV, CDR2 YYDKDF (reference sequence). DNA of the CDR3: TGTGCCACCAGCCAAACTAACACAGGGACCGGGGAGCTGTTTTTT. It specifies CATSQTNTGTGELFF. Drawing the rest from reference TRBV15 and TRBJ2-2, the complete variable domain is DAMVIQNPRYQVTQFGKPVTLSCSQTLNHNVMYWYQQKSSQAPKLLFHYYDKDFNNEADTPDNFQSRRPNTSFCFLDIRSPGLGDTAMYLCATSQTNTGTGELFFGEGSRLTVL.